Listed below are T cell receptor beta chains from one sample, sequenced in a study of T-cell reconstitution after alpha-beta-depleted transplantation in children. TCRdb ran MiXCR on the PCR reads and lists one entry per CDR3 protein. This sample has about 540,000 distinct CDR3 sequences, with 25% to 30% found just once. The material sequenced was PBMCs, taken before TCRalphabeta/CD19-depleted stem cell transplant. The source of these receptors is a boy younger than two with Wiskott-Aldrich syndrome, due to receive a stem cell transplant. Each CDR3 is given with its conserved first and last residue. D genes are given only for firm matches. A row's size may be missing; if present it is once, few, many or a size class.

CDR3 length: 13; clone size: NA; D gene: NA; J gene: TRBJ1-1; V gene: TRBV12-3/TRBV12-4; CDR3 protein: CASSLTTNTEAFF; CDR3 DNA: TGTGCCAGCAGTCTAACAACGAACACTGAAGCTTTCTTT
CDR3 length: 15; clone size: NA; D gene: NA; J gene: TRBJ1-6; V gene: TRBV7-6; CDR3 protein: CASSLEVGGTSPLHF; CDR3 DNA: TGTGCCAGCAGCTTAGAAGTTGGCGGGACTTCACCCCTCCACTTT
CDR3 length: 12; clone size: NA; D gene: NA; J gene: TRBJ1-1; V gene: TRBV7-9; CDR3 protein: CATVGQNTEAFF; CDR3 DNA: TGTGCCACCGTGGGACAGAACACTGAAGCTTTCTTT
CDR3 length: 12; clone size: NA; D gene: NA; J gene: TRBJ2-1; V gene: TRBV10-3; CDR3 protein: CAISQHHNEQFF; CDR3 DNA: TGTGCCATCAGCCAGCACCACAATGAGCAGTTCTTC
CDR3 length: 11; clone size: NA; D gene: NA; J gene: TRBJ2-7; V gene: TRBV28; CDR3 protein: CVCGATYEQYF; CDR3 DNA: TGTGTGTGTGGAGCCACCTACGAGCAGTACTTC
CDR3 length: 15; clone size: NA; D gene: NA; J gene: TRBJ2-3; V gene: TRBV15; CDR3 protein: CATSREVASALPQYF; CDR3 DNA: TGTGCCACCAGCAGAGAAGTGGCTAGCGCTCTACCGCAGTATTTT
CDR3 length: 12; clone size: NA; D gene: NA; J gene: TRBJ2-7; V gene: TRBV2; CDR3 protein: CASSPTNYEQYF; CDR3 DNA: TGTGCCAGCAGTCCGACCAATTACGAGCAGTACTTC
CDR3 length: 13; clone size: NA; D gene: NA; J gene: TRBJ2-2; V gene: TRBV28; CDR3 protein: CASRLSETGELFF; CDR3 DNA: TGTGCCAGCAGGCTCTCCGAGACCGGGGAGCTGTTTTTT
CDR3 length: 14; clone size: NA; D gene: NA; J gene: TRBJ2-5; V gene: TRBV5-1; CDR3 protein: CASSLAHLEETQYF; CDR3 DNA: TGCGCCAGCAGCTTGGCTCACCTTGAAGAGACCCAGTACTTC
CDR3 length: 14; clone size: NA; D gene: TRBD1; J gene: TRBJ2-1; V gene: TRBV29-1; CDR3 protein: CSVVGQGGVNEQFF; CDR3 DNA: TGCAGCGTCGTCGGACAGGGGGGTGTGAATGAGCAGTTCTTC
CDR3 length: 15; clone size: NA; D gene: NA; J gene: TRBJ1-2; V gene: TRBV4-1; CDR3 protein: CASSQDWPANYGYTF; CDR3 DNA: TGCGCCAGCAGCCAAGACTGGCCAGCTAACTATGGCTACACCTTC
CDR3 length: 16; clone size: few; D gene: TRBD2; J gene: TRBJ2-1; V gene: TRBV5-1; CDR3 protein: CASSSITSGRLHEQFF; CDR3 DNA: TGCGCCAGCAGCTCGATCACTAGCGGGAGGCTCCATGAGCAGTTCTTC
CDR3 length: 13; clone size: NA; D gene: TRBD1; J gene: TRBJ1-2; V gene: TRBV5-1; CDR3 protein: CASSPGTGNGYTF; CDR3 DNA: TGCGCCAGCAGCCCCGGGACAGGGAACGGCTACACCTTC
CDR3 length: 15; clone size: few; D gene: NA; J gene: TRBJ1-2; V gene: TRBV5-1; CDR3 protein: CASSSSGGPNYGYTF; CDR3 DNA: TGCGCCAGCAGCTCCTCTGGGGGGCCCAACTATGGCTACACCTTC
CDR3 length: 14; clone size: few; D gene: TRBD2; J gene: TRBJ2-7; V gene: TRBV7-9; CDR3 protein: CASSQAGGFGEQYF; CDR3 DNA: TGTGCCAGCAGCCAAGCGGGAGGATTTGGCGAGCAGTACTTC
CDR3 length: 14; clone size: NA; D gene: TRBD1; J gene: TRBJ1-2; V gene: TRBV29-1; CDR3 protein: CSVGPGGANYGYTF; CDR3 DNA: TGCAGCGTTGGACCAGGGGGAGCTAACTATGGCTACACCTTC
CDR3 length: 15; clone size: NA; D gene: NA; J gene: TRBJ2-3; V gene: TRBV29-1; CDR3 protein: CSVLGHGKSTDTQYF; CDR3 DNA: TGCAGCGTTTTGGGTCACGGGAAAAGCACAGATACGCAGTATTTT
CDR3 length: 13; clone size: once; D gene: NA; J gene: TRBJ1-6; V gene: TRBV7-3; CDR3 protein: CASSPDGNSPLHF; CDR3 DNA: TGTGCCAGCAGCCCCGACGGAAATTCACCCCTCCACTTT
CDR3 length: 17; clone size: few; D gene: TRBD2; J gene: TRBJ2-7; V gene: TRBV3-1; CDR3 protein: CASSPGTTSPPPYEQYF; CDR3 DNA: TGTGCCAGCAGCCCGGGGACTACCTCCCCACCTCCTTATGAGCAGTACTTC
CDR3 length: 12; clone size: few; D gene: NA; J gene: TRBJ1-4; V gene: TRBV29-1; CDR3 protein: CSVASDTEKLFF; CDR3 DNA: TGCAGCGTTGCGTCAGACACCGAAAAACTGTTTTTT
CDR3 length: 14; clone size: few; D gene: TRBD1; J gene: TRBJ2-1; V gene: TRBV5-1; CDR3 protein: CASSLRDRGNEQFF; CDR3 DNA: TGCGCCAGCAGCTTGCGGGACAGGGGAAATGAGCAGTTCTTC
CDR3 length: 17; clone size: NA; D gene: TRBD2; J gene: TRBJ2-7; V gene: TRBV27; CDR3 protein: CASSLSGSSGSSYEQYF; CDR3 DNA: TGTGCCAGCAGTTTATCCGGAAGTAGCGGGAGCTCCTACGAGCAGTACTTC
CDR3 length: 16; clone size: few; D gene: TRBD2; J gene: TRBJ2-7; V gene: TRBV5-1; CDR3 protein: CASRFLFGAGAYEQYF; CDR3 DNA: TGCGCCAGCAGGTTTCTCTTTGGAGCGGGAGCCTACGAGCAGTACTTC
CDR3 length: 16; clone size: few; D gene: TRBD2; J gene: TRBJ2-2; V gene: TRBV9; CDR3 protein: CASSVGSSGNTGELFF; CDR3 DNA: TGTGCCAGCAGCGTAGGGTCTAGCGGGAACACCGGGGAGCTGTTTTTT
CDR3 length: 12; clone size: NA; D gene: NA; J gene: TRBJ2-2; V gene: TRBV7-7; CDR3 protein: CASSRESGELFF; CDR3 DNA: TGTGCCAGCAGCAGAGAGTCCGGGGAGCTGTTTTTT
CDR3 length: 12; clone size: NA; D gene: NA; J gene: TRBJ2-5; V gene: TRBV12-3/TRBV12-4; CDR3 protein: CASSPGGATQYF; CDR3 DNA: TGTGCCAGCAGTCCCGGTGGGGCGACCCAGTACTTC
CDR3 length: 14; clone size: NA; D gene: NA; J gene: TRBJ2-1; V gene: TRBV5-1; CDR3 protein: CASSFRHAENEQFF; CDR3 DNA: TGCGCCAGCAGCTTCCGGCACGCCGAGAATGAGCAGTTCTTC
CDR3 length: 14; clone size: few; D gene: NA; J gene: TRBJ2-1; V gene: TRBV7-2; CDR3 protein: CASKPSPSYNEQFF; CDR3 DNA: TGTGCCAGCAAACCGTCTCCCTCCTACAATGAGCAGTTCTTC
CDR3 length: 16; clone size: few; D gene: NA; J gene: TRBJ2-4; V gene: TRBV4-1; CDR3 protein: CASSQLPGVAKNIQYF; CDR3 DNA: TGCGCCAGCAGCCAGTTACCAGGGGTAGCCAAAAACATTCAGTACTTC
CDR3 length: 18; clone size: NA; D gene: NA; J gene: TRBJ1-3; V gene: TRBV7-6; CDR3 protein: CASSLGTPVLFSGNTIYF; CDR3 DNA: TGTGCCAGCAGCTTAGGAACGCCCGTGCTATTCTCTGGAAACACCATATATTTT
CDR3 length: 12; clone size: NA; D gene: NA; J gene: TRBJ2-7; V gene: TRBV20-1; CDR3 protein: CSAQPPIYEQYF; CDR3 DNA: TGCAGTGCCCAACCCCCCATATACGAGCAGTACTTC
CDR3 length: 13; clone size: NA; D gene: NA; J gene: TRBJ2-7; V gene: TRBV6-1; CDR3 protein: CASSQQGSYEQYF; CDR3 DNA: TGTGCCAGTAGTCAACAGGGCTCCTACGAGCAGTACTTC
CDR3 length: 17; clone size: NA; D gene: NA; J gene: TRBJ1-5; V gene: TRBV12-3/TRBV12-4; CDR3 protein: CASSLAPGRRSNQPQHF; CDR3 DNA: TGTGCCAGCAGTTTAGCGCCAGGGAGACGCTCAAATCAGCCCCAGCATTTT
CDR3 length: 13; clone size: NA; D gene: TRBD1; J gene: TRBJ2-7; V gene: TRBV5-1; CDR3 protein: CASSVNRGNEQYF; CDR3 DNA: TGCGCCAGCAGCGTCAACAGGGGCAACGAGCAGTACTTC
CDR3 length: 14; clone size: NA; D gene: NA; J gene: TRBJ2-5; V gene: TRBV7-9; CDR3 protein: CASSFAAGRGTQYF; CDR3 DNA: TGTGCCAGCAGCTTCGCGGCAGGCAGGGGGACCCAGTACTTC
CDR3 length: 15; clone size: few; D gene: TRBD1; J gene: TRBJ2-7; V gene: TRBV7-9; CDR3 protein: CASSPGQGNDHEQYF; CDR3 DNA: TGTGCCAGCAGCCCAGGACAGGGTAACGACCACGAGCAGTACTTC
CDR3 length: 15; clone size: NA; D gene: TRBD2; J gene: TRBJ2-1; V gene: TRBV5-6; CDR3 protein: CASSYPSGFYNEQFF; CDR3 DNA: TGTGCCAGCAGCTACCCTAGCGGGTTCTACAATGAGCAGTTCTTC
CDR3 length: 14; clone size: few; D gene: NA; J gene: TRBJ1-6; V gene: TRBV28; CDR3 protein: CASSLRHPTSPLHF; CDR3 DNA: TGTGCCAGCAGTTTAAGACACCCCACTTCACCCCTCCACTTT
CDR3 length: 15; clone size: few; D gene: NA; J gene: TRBJ2-1; V gene: TRBV28; CDR3 protein: CASSLLRKWAHEQFF; CDR3 DNA: TGTGCCAGCAGTTTATTGAGGAAGTGGGCTCATGAGCAGTTCTTC
CDR3 length: 13; clone size: NA; D gene: NA; J gene: TRBJ1-1; V gene: TRBV20-1; CDR3 protein: CSARRGATGEAFF; CDR3 DNA: TGCAGTGCTAGGCGCGGGGCGACGGGGGAAGCTTTCTTT
CDR3 length: 13; clone size: NA; D gene: TRBD2; J gene: TRBJ2-1; V gene: TRBV5-6; CDR3 protein: CASSPSGRNEQFF; CDR3 DNA: TGTGCCAGCAGCCCTAGCGGTAGGAATGAGCAGTTCTTC
CDR3 length: 14; clone size: NA; D gene: TRBD2; J gene: TRBJ2-7; V gene: TRBV20-1; CDR3 protein: CSATKGAGAREQYF; CDR3 DNA: TGCAGTGCTACCAAGGGAGCGGGAGCCCGGGAGCAGTACTTC
CDR3 length: 15; clone size: NA; D gene: TRBD1; J gene: TRBJ1-2; V gene: TRBV5-1; CDR3 protein: CASSLGQGSNYGYTF; CDR3 DNA: TGCGCCAGCAGCTTGGGACAGGGGTCTAACTATGGCTACACCTTC
CDR3 length: 15; clone size: NA; D gene: NA; J gene: TRBJ2-2; V gene: TRBV11-2; CDR3 protein: CASSLDERSTGELFF; CDR3 DNA: TGTGCCAGCAGCTTAGATGAGAGGAGCACCGGGGAGCTGTTTTTT
CDR3 length: 15; clone size: few; D gene: TRBD1; J gene: TRBJ1-5; V gene: TRBV20-1; CDR3 protein: CSAKRQGAVSQPQHF; CDR3 DNA: TGCAGTGCTAAGCGACAGGGGGCAGTCAGCCAGCCCCAGCATTTT
CDR3 length: 14; clone size: NA; D gene: NA; J gene: TRBJ2-2; V gene: TRBV19; CDR3 protein: CASRLAPNTGELFF; CDR3 DNA: TGTGCCAGTAGGCTAGCCCCGAACACCGGGGAGCTGTTTTTT
CDR3 length: 18; clone size: once; D gene: TRBD1; J gene: TRBJ2-3; V gene: TRBV5-1; CDR3 protein: CASSIASKTGGSTDTQYF; CDR3 DNA: TGCGCCAGCAGCATCGCCTCTAAAACAGGGGGCAGCACAGATACGCAGTATTTT
CDR3 length: 15; clone size: few; D gene: TRBD1; J gene: TRBJ2-3; V gene: TRBV10-3; CDR3 protein: CAISPQGIRTDTQYF; CDR3 DNA: TGTGCCATCAGTCCACAGGGGATCCGCACAGATACGCAGTATTTT
CDR3 length: 16; clone size: NA; D gene: TRBD2; J gene: TRBJ2-2; V gene: TRBV4-1; CDR3 protein: CASSQTPGLAAGELFF; CDR3 DNA: TGCGCCAGCAGCCAAACCCCGGGACTAGCTGCCGGGGAGCTGTTTTTT
CDR3 length: 12; clone size: NA; D gene: NA; J gene: TRBJ1-5; V gene: TRBV19; CDR3 protein: CAGGAGYQPQHF; CDR3 DNA: TGTGCAGGCGGGGCAGGGTACCAGCCCCAGCATTTT
CDR3 length: 13; clone size: NA; D gene: NA; J gene: TRBJ2-1; V gene: TRBV20-1; CDR3 protein: CSASGTDLKEQFF; CDR3 DNA: TGCAGTGCTAGCGGGACCGACCTGAAGGAGCAGTTCTTC
CDR3 length: 15; clone size: NA; D gene: TRBD1; J gene: TRBJ2-1; V gene: TRBV5-6; CDR3 protein: CASSWGTGAYNEQFF; CDR3 DNA: TGTGCCAGCAGCTGGGGTACAGGGGCATACAATGAGCAGTTCTTC
CDR3 length: 15; clone size: NA; D gene: NA; J gene: TRBJ2-3; V gene: TRBV5-1; CDR3 protein: CASSLASQRGDTQYF; CDR3 DNA: TGCGCCAGCAGCTTGGCGTCCCAACGTGGAGATACGCAGTATTTT
CDR3 length: 13; clone size: NA; D gene: TRBD1; J gene: TRBJ2-1; V gene: TRBV5-1; CDR3 protein: CASSKDRFNEQFF; CDR3 DNA: TGCGCCAGCAGCAAGGACAGGTTCAATGAGCAGTTCTTC
CDR3 length: 14; clone size: few; D gene: NA; J gene: TRBJ2-3; V gene: TRBV7-8; CDR3 protein: CASSLVRASDTQYF; CDR3 DNA: TGTGCCAGCAGCTTAGTTCGGGCATCAGATACGCAGTATTTT
CDR3 length: 14; clone size: NA; D gene: TRBD1; J gene: TRBJ2-7; V gene: TRBV5-1; CDR3 protein: CASSPGTGLYEQYF; CDR3 DNA: TGCGCCAGCAGCCCCGGGACAGGGTTGTACGAGCAGTACTTC
CDR3 length: 14; clone size: NA; D gene: TRBD1; J gene: TRBJ1-2; V gene: TRBV30; CDR3 protein: CAWSLLTGPRGYTF; CDR3 DNA: TGTGCCTGGAGTCTTCTGACAGGGCCGCGCGGCTACACCTTC
CDR3 length: 15; clone size: few; D gene: TRBD2; J gene: TRBJ2-1; V gene: TRBV7-3; CDR3 protein: CASSLTRTSDNEQFF; CDR3 DNA: TGTGCCAGCAGCTTAACGCGGACTAGCGACAATGAGCAGTTCTTC
CDR3 length: 15; clone size: NA; D gene: NA; J gene: TRBJ2-1; V gene: TRBV5-1; CDR3 protein: CASSLSLTSYNEQFF; CDR3 DNA: TGCGCCAGCAGCTTGAGTCTAACCTCCTACAATGAGCAGTTCTTC
CDR3 length: 17; clone size: NA; D gene: TRBD2; J gene: TRBJ2-2; V gene: TRBV5-1; CDR3 protein: CASSLVGLAGYTGELFF; CDR3 DNA: TGCGCCAGCAGCTTGGTAGGACTAGCGGGATACACCGGGGAGCTGTTTTTT